The 27 T cell receptor beta chains below all came from one sample that was sequenced in a study of technical replicates of blood from a handful of donors. Data came from immunoSEQ multiplex PCR; TCRdb stores just in-frame clones and leaves some out. The sample records approximately 70,000 clones, approximately 90% being singletons. Sequencing was carried out using PBMCs. These receptors all come from a human donor in good health. Some clones in this sample may be carry-over from other donors' samples.

The V gene is TRBV5-1, the J gene TRBJ1-6; no clear D. V lost 1 base and J lost 7, with 15 bases in between. This CDR3 region has 16 residues. Germline-derived CDR1 and CDR2 are SGHRS and YFSETQ. CDR3 in DNA: TGCGCCAGCAGCTTGCTGGGAGGGAGGAACAATTCACCCCTCCACTTT. This translates into CASSLLGGRNNSPLHF.

A note on this clone: Other nucleotide sequences in the sample specify the same CDR3. This chain uses TRBV5-1 with TRBJ2-2, with 9 nucleotides matching TRBD1. The V gene's germline CDR1 is SGHRS and CDR2 YFSETQ. V trimming: 1 base; J trimming: 2 bases; junction bases outside the gene matches: 6. The CDR3 length is 17 residues. CDR3 nucleotide sequence: TGCGCCAGCAGCTTGAAAAAGACAGGGGGAAACACCGGGGAGCTGTTTTTT. Amino acid sequence: CASSLKKTGGNTGELFF.

The V gene is TRBV7-2, the J gene TRBJ2-3; 12 nucleotides agree with TRBD2. The V gene end was trimmed by 3 bases and the J gene end by 3 bases; junction bases not matched to a gene: 4. The length of the CDR3 is 16 residues. Germline-derived CDR1 and CDR2 are SGHTA and FQGNSA. The DNA of the CDR3 is TGTGCCAGCAGCTTGTCTAGCGGGAGGGAGACAGATACGCAGTATTTT. This sequence encodes CASSLSSGRETDTQYF. Filled out from reference TRBV7-2 and TRBJ2-3, the complete variable domain reads GAGVSQSPSNKVTEKGKDVELRCDPISGHTALYWYRQSLGQGLEFLIYFQGNSAPDKSGLPSDRFSAERTGGSVSTLTIQRTQQEDSAVYLCASSLSSGRETDTQYFGPGTRLTVL.

This chain connects TRBV29-1 to TRBJ2-1; 12 nucleotides align to TRBD1. V gave up 6 bases and J gave up 10 bases; unmatched junction bases: 7. The CDR3 runs 13 residues. Germline V lookup: CDR1 SQVTM, CDR2 ANQGSEA. The CDR3 loop reads CSVTGQGAREQFF. The CDR3 DNA is TGCAGCGTCACGGGACAGGGGGCGCGAGAGCAGTTCTTC.

This chain connects TRBV11-2 to TRBJ2-3, with 9 bases matching TRBD1. The CDR3 has 17 amino acids. J gave up 5 bases and V 5 bases, and 14 bases lay outside the gene matches. Germline CDR1 and CDR2: SGHAT and FQNNGV. The CDR3 loop reads CASSQIIGDRARDTQYF. In DNA form, the CDR3 reads TGTGCCAGCAGCCAAATCATCGGGGACAGGGCAAGAGATACGCAGTATTTT.

The rearrangement links TRBV5-6 to TRBJ2-7; 8 nucleotides align to TRBD1. In germline, CDR1 is SGHDT, CDR2 YYEEEE. Losses at the gene ends were 1 base for V and 2 bases for J; bases not matched to a gene: 5. This CDR3 has 15 residues. CDR3 in amino acids: CASSLPTGGPYEQYF. The CDR3 DNA is TGTGCCAGCAGCTTGCCAACAGGGGGACCCTACGAGCAGTACTTC.

This chain links TRBV18 with TRBJ2-5; maybe TRBD1 (5 bases). V lost 4 bases, J lost 4 bases, and 19 bases lay in between. This CDR3 is built from 16 residues. Germline lookup yields CDR1 KGHSH and CDR2 LQKENI. In DNA, the CDR3 is TGTGCCAGCTCACGGATCGTGACACATCAGGGAGAGACCCAGTACTTC. It specifies CASSRIVTHQGETQYF.

This chain joins TRBV7-9 and TRBJ1-2; D uncertain. Germline CDR1 reads SEHNR; CDR2 reads FQNEAQ (reference sequence). The ends were cut back, 5 bases at V and 5 bases at J, with 18 bases in the middle. This CDR3 has 15 residues. CDR3 nucleotides: TGTGCCAGCAGCCACATCAATCAAGACATATATGGCTACACCTTC. Protein sequence: CASSHINQDIYGYTF.

This rearrangement joins TRBV27 to TRBJ2-7; TRBD1 matches at 8 bases. The CDR3 has 17 amino acids. With 5 bases clipped from V and 5 bases from J, the junction kept 17 bases outside the gene matches. Germline V CDR1 and CDR2: MNHEY, SMNVEV (reference sequence). CDR3 in amino acids: CASSRDRPGQGRHEQYF. The CDR3 DNA reads TGTGCCAGCAGTCGTGATCGGCCCGGACAGGGTCGGCACGAGCAGTACTTC.

This chain links TRBV5-4 with TRBJ1-6; 8 bases fit TRBD1. V was pared by 2 bases and J by 7 bases, with 5 bases of the junction left unmatched. The CDR3 has 15 amino acids. Germline V gene sequence: CDR1 SGHNT, CDR2 YYREEE (reference sequence). CDR3 nucleotide sequence: TGTGCCAGCAGCTTAGCCGGGACAGGAAATTCACCCCTCCACTTT. It specifies CASSLAGTGNSPLHF.

At least ten counts were recorded for this clone. The rearrangement joins TRBV7-9 to TRBJ1-6; 10 nucleotides agree with TRBD1. The trim removed 5 bases at V and 11 bases at J, leaving 9 bases unmatched. Germline CDR1 reads SEHNR; CDR2 reads FQNEAQ (reference sequence). The length of the CDR3 is 15 residues. CDR3 in amino acids: CASSADRGSYAPLHF. In nucleotides, the CDR3 is TGTGCCAGCAGCGCGGACAGGGGGTCTTATGCACCCCTCCACTTT.

The chain uses TRBV7-2 and TRBJ2-7, with 9 bases fitting TRBD2. Germline lookup yields CDR1 SGHTA and CDR2 FQGNSA. The CDR3 runs to 15 residues. Trimming cost V 1 base and J 2 bases; bases outside gene matches: 3. CDR3 protein: CASSLELAGTYEQYF. Here the CDR3 DNA reads TGTGCCAGCAGCTTAGAACTAGCGGGCACCTACGAGCAGTACTTC.

This sequence joins TRBV6-5 and TRBJ2-5, with 7 bases identical to TRBD2. Germline V gene sequence: CDR1 MNHEY, CDR2 SVGAGI. This CDR3 has 15 residues. V lost 6 bases, J lost 5 bases, and 12 bases stayed unmatched. The CDR3 sequence is CASSRTSGSSETQYF. The CDR3 DNA follows: TGTGCCAGCAGCCGGACTAGTGGCTCGTCCGAGACCCAGTACTTC.

The chain links TRBV19 to TRBJ2-4, with D possibly TRBD1 on 8 matching bases. CDR1 is LNHDA and CDR2 is SQIVND in the germline V gene (reference sequence). V dropped 2 bases and J dropped 8 bases, with 13 bases sitting between them. This CDR3 has 14 residues. The CDR3 nucleotides are TGTGCCAGTAGTATATCCACAGGGGGGGACATTCAGTACTTC. Encoded protein: CASSISTGGDIQYF.

V usage is TRBV7-2 and J usage is TRBJ2-7; TRBD2 agrees at 10 bases. V dropped 4 bases and J dropped 5; count of bases not matched to a gene: 8. The CDR3 loop spans 15 amino acids. CDR1 and CDR2 (germline): SGHTA, FQGNSA. CDR3 bases: TGTGCCAGCAGCTCTAGACTAGCGGGTGGGAACGAGCAGTACTTC. Translating it yields CASSSRLAGGNEQYF.

V gene TRBV27 combines with J gene TRBJ2-2; D is ambiguous. Per the germline V gene, CDR1 is MNHEY and CDR2 is SMNVEV (reference sequence). The CDR3 is 16 amino acids. V shed 3 bases and J shed 0 bases, with 11 bases lying between them. The CDR3 here is CASSLRYPTNTGELFF. Here the CDR3 DNA reads TGTGCCAGCAGTTTGCGGTATCCGACGAACACCGGGGAGCTGTTTTTT.

This clone was observed once. This chain connects TRBV7-2 to TRBJ2-3; 9 positions agree with TRBD1. CDR1 and CDR2 (germline): SGHTA, FQGNSA. V dropped 4 bases and J dropped 3; count of bases not matched to a gene: 11. This CDR3 has 17 residues. In nucleotides, the CDR3 is TGTGCCAGCAGCTCACCCTCGGGGACAGGGAAGACAGATACGCAGTATTTT. Its translation is CASSSPSGTGKTDTQYF.

The gene calls are TRBV9 and TRBJ2-2; D ambiguous. Germline CDR1 reads SGDLS; CDR2 reads YYNGEE. The CDR3 runs to 14 residues. Trimming took 3 bases from V and 7 from J, leaving 13 bases between them. For the CDR3, the DNA is TGTGCCAGCAGCGGGCCAAGTCCGGGCGGGGAGCTGTTTTTT. This encodes CASSGPSPGGELFF.

The chain couples TRBV27 to TRBJ2-6; the D gene is possibly TRBD2 (6 bases). This CDR3 is built from 13 residues. V lost 8 bases, J lost 12 bases, and 17 bases lay in between. CDR1 is MNHEY, CDR2 SMNVEV, per germline (reference sequence). CDR3 coding DNA: TGTGCCAGCGCGGGGACCAGGGTTGGCGTCCTGACTTTC. Protein: CASAGTRVGVLTF.

This chain uses TRBV7-2 with TRBJ1-1; maybe TRBD1 (6 bases). CDR3 length: 14 residues. Deletions cut 1 base from V and 5 bases from J, with 11 bases between. The germline V gene has CDR1 SGHTA and CDR2 FQGNSA. CDR3 region: CASSLVQGRTEAFF. The CDR3 DNA reads TGTGCCAGCAGCTTAGTCCAGGGGAGAACTGAAGCTTTCTTT.

This chain uses TRBV4-1 with TRBJ1-4, with no clear D. Looked up from germline, CDR1 is MGHRA and CDR2 is YSYEKL. This CDR3 has 15 residues. Trimming shortened V by 5 bases and J by 3 bases, and 13 bases separated the two germline ends. CDR3 protein: CASSDNAESNEKLFF. For the CDR3, the DNA is TGCGCCAGCAGCGATAACGCGGAGTCTAATGAAAAACTGTTTTTT.

This clone was recorded a few times. The gene calls are TRBV2 and TRBJ2-7; D may be TRBD1 (5 bases). CDR1 is SNHLY and CDR2 is FYNNEI in the germline V gene. The CDR3 has 15 residues. V gave up 7 bases and J gave up 3 bases, with 19 bases separating them. CDR3 in amino acids: CASNPPWGQHYEQYF. For the CDR3, the DNA is TGTGCCAGCAACCCACCTTGGGGCCAACACTACGAGCAGTACTTC.

The rearrangement uses TRBV28 and TRBJ1-4; TRBD1 aligns across 7 bases. This CDR3 spans 15 amino acids. V gave up 4 bases and J gave up 5 bases; unmatched junction bases: 7. Germline CDR1 is MDHEN and CDR2 is SYDVKM. The CDR3 reads CASSSEGQLNEKLFF. CDR3 sequence (DNA): TGTGCCAGCAGTTCGGAGGGACAGTTAAATGAAAAACTGTTTTTT.

The chain uses TRBV6-1 and TRBJ2-7; 9 bases are shared with TRBD2. The CDR3 covers 14 residues. The trim removed 7 bases at V and 3 bases at J, leaving 7 bases unmatched. CDR1 is MNHNS, CDR2 SASEGT, per germline. The CDR3 region is CASINSGGGYEQYF. CDR3 DNA: TGTGCCAGCATCAATAGCGGGGGCGGCTACGAGCAGTACTTC.

The chain links TRBV19 to TRBJ1-1; D is unresolved. The V and J ends lost 3 bases and 6 bases respectively, with 17 bases between them. Germline V gives CDR1 LNHDA, CDR2 SQIVND (reference sequence). This CDR3 is 15 amino acids long. The chain's CDR3 is CASSILHPGQSEAFF. CDR3 DNA: TGTGCCAGTAGTATTCTCCATCCGGGTCAGTCTGAAGCTTTCTTT.

The chain joins TRBV19 to TRBJ2-2, with a weak D call TRBD1 (6 bases). The CDR3 consists of 14 residues. The V end lost 8 bases, the J end lost 4 bases, and 14 bases lay between the germline ends. Germline CDR1 and CDR2: LNHDA and SQIVND (reference sequence). CDR3 in amino acids: CASEVNRATGELFF. The CDR3, as DNA: TGTGCCAGTGAGGTCAACAGGGCCACCGGGGAGCTGTTTTTT.

The chain carries TRBV27 and TRBJ2-1; TRBD2 is a possible D gene (5 bases). V was pared by 5 bases and J by 5 bases, with 16 bases between. From germline, CDR1 is MNHEY and CDR2 SMNVEV (reference sequence). This CDR3 region has 15 residues. Here the CDR3 DNA reads TGTGCCAGCAGTCCGCGTTCTACAGCGGACAATGAGCAGTTCTTC. This encodes CASSPRSTADNEQFF.